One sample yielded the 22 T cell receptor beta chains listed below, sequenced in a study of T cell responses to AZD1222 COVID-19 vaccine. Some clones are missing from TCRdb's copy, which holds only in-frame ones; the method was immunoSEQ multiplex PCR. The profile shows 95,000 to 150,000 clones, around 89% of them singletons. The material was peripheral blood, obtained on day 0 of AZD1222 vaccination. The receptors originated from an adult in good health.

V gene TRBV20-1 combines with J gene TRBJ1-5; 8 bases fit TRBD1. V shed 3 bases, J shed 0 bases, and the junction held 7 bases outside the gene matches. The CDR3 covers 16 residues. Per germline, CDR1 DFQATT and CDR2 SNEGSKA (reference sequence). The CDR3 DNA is TGCAGTGCTAGTGGGGGACAGGCTTATAGCAATCAGCCCCAGCATTTT. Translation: CSASGGQAYSNQPQHF.

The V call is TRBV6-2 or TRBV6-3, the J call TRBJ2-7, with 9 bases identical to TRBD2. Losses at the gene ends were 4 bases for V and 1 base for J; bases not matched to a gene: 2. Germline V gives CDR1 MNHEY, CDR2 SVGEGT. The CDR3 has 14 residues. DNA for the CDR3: TGTGCCAGCAGTTTAAGCGGGGGGTCCTACGAGCAGTACTTC. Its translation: CASSLSGGSYEQYF.

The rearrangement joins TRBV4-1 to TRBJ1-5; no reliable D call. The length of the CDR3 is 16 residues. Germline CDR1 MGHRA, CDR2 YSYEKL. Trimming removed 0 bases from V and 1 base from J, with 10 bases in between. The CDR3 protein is CASSQDPGGSNQPQHF. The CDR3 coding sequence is TGCGCCAGCAGCCAAGATCCGGGAGGGAGCAATCAGCCCCAGCATTTT.

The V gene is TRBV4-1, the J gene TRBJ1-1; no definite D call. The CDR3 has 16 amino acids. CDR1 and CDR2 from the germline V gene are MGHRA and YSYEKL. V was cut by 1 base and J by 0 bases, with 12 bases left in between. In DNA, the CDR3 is TGCGCCAGCAGCCAAGTGCGGTCGAACATGAACACTGAAGCTTTCTTT. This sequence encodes CASSQVRSNMNTEAFF.

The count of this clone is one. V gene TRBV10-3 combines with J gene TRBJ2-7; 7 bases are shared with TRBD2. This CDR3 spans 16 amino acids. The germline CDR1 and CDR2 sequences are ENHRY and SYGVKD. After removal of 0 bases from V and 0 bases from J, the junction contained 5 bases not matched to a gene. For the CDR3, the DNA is TGTGCCATCAGTGAGTCACTAGCGAGAACCTCCTACGAGCAGTACTTC. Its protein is CAISESLARTSYEQYF.

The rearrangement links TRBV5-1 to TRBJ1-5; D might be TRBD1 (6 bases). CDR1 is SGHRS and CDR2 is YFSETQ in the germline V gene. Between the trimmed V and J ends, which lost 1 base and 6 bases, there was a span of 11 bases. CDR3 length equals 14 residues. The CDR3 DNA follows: TGCGCCAGCAGCTTGACAGGGCAGGGTCAGCCCCAGCATTTT. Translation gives CASSLTGQGQPQHF. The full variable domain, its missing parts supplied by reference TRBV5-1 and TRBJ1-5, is KAGVTQTPRYLIKTRGQQVTLSCSPISGHRSVSWYQQTPGQGLQFLFEYFSETQRNKGNFPGRFSGRQFSNSRSEMNVSTLELGDSALYLCASSLTGQGQPQHFGDGTRLSIL.

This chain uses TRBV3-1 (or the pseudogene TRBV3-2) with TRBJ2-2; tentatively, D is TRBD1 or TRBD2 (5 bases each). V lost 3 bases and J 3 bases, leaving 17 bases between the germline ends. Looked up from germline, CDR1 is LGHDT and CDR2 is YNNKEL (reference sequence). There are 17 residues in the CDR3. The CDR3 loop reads CASSQPEGPLYTGELFF. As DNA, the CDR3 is TGTGCCAGCAGCCAGCCTGAGGGGCCGCTTTACACCGGGGAGCTGTTTTTT.

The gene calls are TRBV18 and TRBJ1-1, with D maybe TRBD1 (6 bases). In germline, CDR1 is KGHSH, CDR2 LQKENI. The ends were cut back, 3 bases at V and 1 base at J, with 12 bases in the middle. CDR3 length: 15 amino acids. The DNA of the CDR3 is TGTGCCAGCTCACCTGTCAGGGGACAGAACACTGAAGCTTTCTTT. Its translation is CASSPVRGQNTEAFF.

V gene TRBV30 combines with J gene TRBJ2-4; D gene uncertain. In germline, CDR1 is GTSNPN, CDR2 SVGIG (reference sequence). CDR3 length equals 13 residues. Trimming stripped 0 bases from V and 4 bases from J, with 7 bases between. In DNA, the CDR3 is TGTGCCTGGAGTGTCGGCGTTAAAAACATTCAGTACTTC. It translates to CAWSVGVKNIQYF.

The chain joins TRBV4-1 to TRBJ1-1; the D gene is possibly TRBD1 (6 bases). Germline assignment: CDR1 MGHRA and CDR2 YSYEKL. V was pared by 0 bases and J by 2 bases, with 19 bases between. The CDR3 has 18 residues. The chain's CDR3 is CASSQERGASNRNTEAFF. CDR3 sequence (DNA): TGCGCCAGCAGCCAAGAACGGGGGGCCAGTAACCGAAACACTGAAGCTTTCTTT.

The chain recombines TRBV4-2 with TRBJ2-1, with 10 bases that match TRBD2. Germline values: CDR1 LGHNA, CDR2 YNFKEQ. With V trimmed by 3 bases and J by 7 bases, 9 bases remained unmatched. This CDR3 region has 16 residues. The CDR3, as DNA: TGTGCCAGCAGCCAGGATACTAGCGGGGAAAGGAATGAGCAGTTCTTC. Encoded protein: CASSQDTSGERNEQFF.

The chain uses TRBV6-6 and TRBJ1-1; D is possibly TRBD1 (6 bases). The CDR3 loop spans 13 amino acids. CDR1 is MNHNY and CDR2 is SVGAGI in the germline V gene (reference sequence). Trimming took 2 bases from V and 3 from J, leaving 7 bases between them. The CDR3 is CASSYEGDTEAFF. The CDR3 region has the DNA TGTGCCAGCAGTTACGAGGGGGACACTGAAGCTTTCTTT.

CDR3 in amino acids: CASTLFAGSGANVLTF. The DNA of the CDR3 is TGTGCCAGTACCCTTTTCGCTGGCTCTGGGGCCAACGTCCTGACTTTC. The rearrangement uses TRBV19 and TRBJ2-6, with D uncertain. The V end lost 7 bases, the J end lost 0 bases, and 13 bases lay between the germline ends. Germline V CDR1 and CDR2: LNHDA, SQIVND (reference sequence). The CDR3 has 16 amino acids.

For the CDR3, the DNA is TGCGCCAGCAGCTTGGGGGAGCCCTATGGCTACACCTTC. It translates to CASSLGEPYGYTF. The chain combines TRBV5-1 with TRBJ1-2; D is undetermined. The CDR3 consists of 13 residues. The germline gives CDR1 SGHRS, CDR2 YFSETQ. V was cut by 0 bases and J by 4 bases, with 7 bases left in between.

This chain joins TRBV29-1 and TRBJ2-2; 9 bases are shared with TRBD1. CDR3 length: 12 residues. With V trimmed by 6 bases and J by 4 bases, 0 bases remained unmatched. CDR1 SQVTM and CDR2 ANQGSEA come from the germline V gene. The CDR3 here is CSVDRGTGELFF. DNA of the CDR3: TGCAGCGTGGACAGGGGCACCGGGGAGCTGTTTTTT.

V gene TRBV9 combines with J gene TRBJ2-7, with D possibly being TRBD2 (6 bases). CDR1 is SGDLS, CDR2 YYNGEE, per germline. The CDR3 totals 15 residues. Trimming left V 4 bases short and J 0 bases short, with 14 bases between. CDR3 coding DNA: TGTGCCAGCAGCCTCGGGACTCTGAGCTCCTACGAGCAGTACTTC. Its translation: CASSLGTLSSYEQYF. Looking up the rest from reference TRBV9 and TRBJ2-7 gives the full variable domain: DSGVTQTPKHLITATGQRVTLRCSPRSGDLSVYWYQQSLDQGLQFLIQYYNGEERAKGNILERFSAQQFPDLHSELNLSSLELGDSALYFCASSLGTLSSYEQYFGPGTRLTVT.

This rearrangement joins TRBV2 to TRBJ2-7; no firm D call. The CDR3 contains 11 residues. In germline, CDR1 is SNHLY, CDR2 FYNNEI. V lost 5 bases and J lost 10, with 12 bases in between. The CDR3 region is CASSSTVFQYF. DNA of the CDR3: TGTGCCAGCAGTTCCACAGTTTTCCAGTACTTC.

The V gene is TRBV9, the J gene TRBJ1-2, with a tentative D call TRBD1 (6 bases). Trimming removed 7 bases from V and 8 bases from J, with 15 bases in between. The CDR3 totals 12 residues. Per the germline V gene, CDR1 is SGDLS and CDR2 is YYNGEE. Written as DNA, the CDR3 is TGTGCCAGCTTGAGGGGGGATAGGGGCTACACCTTC. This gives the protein CASLRGDRGYTF.

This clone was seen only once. DNA for the CDR3: TGCAGTGCTAGGCAGGGATATGGCTACACCTTC. Protein: CSARQGYGYTF. The chain carries TRBV20-1 and TRBJ1-2; perhaps TRBD1 as D (5 bases). CDR1 is DFQATT, CDR2 SNEGSKA, per germline (reference sequence). The CDR3 is 11 residues long. The V gene lost 3 bases and the J gene lost 5 bases, with 7 bases spanning the gap.

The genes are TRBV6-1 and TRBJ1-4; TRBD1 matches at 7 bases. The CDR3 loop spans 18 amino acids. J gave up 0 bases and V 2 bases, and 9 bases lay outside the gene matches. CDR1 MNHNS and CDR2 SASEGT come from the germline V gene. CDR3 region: CASSEPTGMGPTNEKLFF. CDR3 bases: TGTGCCAGCAGTGAACCGACAGGGATGGGGCCAACTAATGAAAAACTGTTTTTT.

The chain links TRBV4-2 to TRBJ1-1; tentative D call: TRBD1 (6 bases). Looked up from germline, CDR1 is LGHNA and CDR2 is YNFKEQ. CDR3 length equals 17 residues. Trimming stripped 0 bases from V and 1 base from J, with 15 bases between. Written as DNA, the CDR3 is TGTGCCAGCAGCCAAGACTCTTCCAGGGGTCCGAACACTGAAGCTTTCTTT. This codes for CASSQDSSRGPNTEAFF.

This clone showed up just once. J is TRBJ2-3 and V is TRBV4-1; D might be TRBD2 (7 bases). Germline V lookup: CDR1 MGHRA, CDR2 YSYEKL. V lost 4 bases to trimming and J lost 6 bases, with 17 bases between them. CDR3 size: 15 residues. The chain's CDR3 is CASSLGGQGPDTQYF. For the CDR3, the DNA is TGCGCCAGCAGCCTCGGGGGGCAGGGACCGGATACGCAGTATTTT.